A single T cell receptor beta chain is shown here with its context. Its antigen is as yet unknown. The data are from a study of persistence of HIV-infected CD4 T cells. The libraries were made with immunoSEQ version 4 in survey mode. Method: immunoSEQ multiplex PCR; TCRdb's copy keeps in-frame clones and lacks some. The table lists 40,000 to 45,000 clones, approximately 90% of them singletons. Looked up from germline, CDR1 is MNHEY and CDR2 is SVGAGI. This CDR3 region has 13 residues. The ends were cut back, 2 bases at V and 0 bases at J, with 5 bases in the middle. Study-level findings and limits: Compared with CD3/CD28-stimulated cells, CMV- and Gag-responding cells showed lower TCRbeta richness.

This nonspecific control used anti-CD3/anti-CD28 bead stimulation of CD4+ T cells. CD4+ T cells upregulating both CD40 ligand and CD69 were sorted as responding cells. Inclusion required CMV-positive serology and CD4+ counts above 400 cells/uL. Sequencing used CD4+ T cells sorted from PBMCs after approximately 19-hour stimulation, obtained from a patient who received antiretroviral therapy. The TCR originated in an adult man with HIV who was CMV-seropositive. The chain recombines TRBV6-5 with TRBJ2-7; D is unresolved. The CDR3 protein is CASSYRSSYEQYF. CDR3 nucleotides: TGTGCCAGCAGTTACCGTAGCTCCTACGAGCAGTACTTC.